This entry features one T cell receptor beta chain sequence. Here immunoSEQ multiplex PCR was the method, and the copy in TCRdb shows in-frame clones only, minus some. The sample records about 200,000 clones, about nine tenths being singletons. This sample is part of a study of blood T cell repertoires in COVID-19. At the level of the study: Sites across the United States, Italy and Spain contributed samples from acute and convalescent COVID-19.

Trimming shortened V by 0 bases and J by 4 bases, and 10 bases separated the two germline ends. Per germline, CDR1 SGDLS and CDR2 YYNGEE. This CDR3 is built from 14 residues. This chain connects TRBV9 to TRBJ1-1; no definite D call. Input material: PBMCs or T cells enriched from blood (not recorded which). This clonotype originated in a woman younger than 45 with acute COVID-19. Written as DNA, the CDR3 is TGTGCCAGCAGCGTAGTTAGAGGGTGCACTGAAGCTTTCTTT. Translated: CASSVVRGCTEAFF.